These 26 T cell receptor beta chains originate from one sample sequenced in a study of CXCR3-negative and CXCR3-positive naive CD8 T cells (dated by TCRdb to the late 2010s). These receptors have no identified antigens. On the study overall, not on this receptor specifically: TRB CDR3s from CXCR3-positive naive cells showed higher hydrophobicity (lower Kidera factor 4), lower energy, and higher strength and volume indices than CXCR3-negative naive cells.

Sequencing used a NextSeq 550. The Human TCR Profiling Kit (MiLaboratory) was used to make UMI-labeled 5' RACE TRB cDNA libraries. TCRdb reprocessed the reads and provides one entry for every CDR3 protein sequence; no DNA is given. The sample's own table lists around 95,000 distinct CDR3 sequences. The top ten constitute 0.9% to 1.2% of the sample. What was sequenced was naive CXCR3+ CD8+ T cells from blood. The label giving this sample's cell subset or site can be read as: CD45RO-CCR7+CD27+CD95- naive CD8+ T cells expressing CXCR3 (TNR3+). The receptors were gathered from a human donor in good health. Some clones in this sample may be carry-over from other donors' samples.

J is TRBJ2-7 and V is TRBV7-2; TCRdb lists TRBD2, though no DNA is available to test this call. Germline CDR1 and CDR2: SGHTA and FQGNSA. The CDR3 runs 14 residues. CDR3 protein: CASSFRDYFYEQYF.

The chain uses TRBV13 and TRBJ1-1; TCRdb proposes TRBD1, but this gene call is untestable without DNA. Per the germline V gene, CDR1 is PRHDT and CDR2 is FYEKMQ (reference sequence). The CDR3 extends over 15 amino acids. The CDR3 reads CASSLRATGSTEAFF.

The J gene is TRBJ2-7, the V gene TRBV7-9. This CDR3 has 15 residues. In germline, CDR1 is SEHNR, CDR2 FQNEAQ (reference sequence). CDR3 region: CASSGLDGQTYEQYF.

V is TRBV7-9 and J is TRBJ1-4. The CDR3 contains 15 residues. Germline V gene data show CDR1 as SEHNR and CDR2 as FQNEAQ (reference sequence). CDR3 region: CASSLSPATNEKLFF. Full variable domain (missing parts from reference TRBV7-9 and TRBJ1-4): DTGVSQNPRHKITKRGQNVTFRCDPISEHNRLYWYRQTLGQGPEFLTYFQNEAQLEKSRLLSDRFSAERPKGSFSTLEIQRTEQGDSAMYLCASSLSPATNEKLFFGSGTQLSVL.

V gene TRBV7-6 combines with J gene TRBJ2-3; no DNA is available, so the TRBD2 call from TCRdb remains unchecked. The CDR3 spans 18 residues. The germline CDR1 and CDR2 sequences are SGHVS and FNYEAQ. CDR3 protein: CASSPQGLAGTGGNEQYF.

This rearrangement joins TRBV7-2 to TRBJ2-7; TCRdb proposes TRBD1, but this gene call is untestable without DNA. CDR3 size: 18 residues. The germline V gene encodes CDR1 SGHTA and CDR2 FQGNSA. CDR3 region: CASSLSRFGGIPSYEQYF.

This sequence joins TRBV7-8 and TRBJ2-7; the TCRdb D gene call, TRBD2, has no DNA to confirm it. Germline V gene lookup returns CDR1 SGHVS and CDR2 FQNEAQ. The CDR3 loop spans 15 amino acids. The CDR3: CASSFGPSGTYEQCF.

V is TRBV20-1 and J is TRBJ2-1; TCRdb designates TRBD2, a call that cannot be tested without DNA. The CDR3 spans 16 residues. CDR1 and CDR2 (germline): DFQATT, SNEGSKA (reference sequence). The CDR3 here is CSARTGMRGYYNEQFF.

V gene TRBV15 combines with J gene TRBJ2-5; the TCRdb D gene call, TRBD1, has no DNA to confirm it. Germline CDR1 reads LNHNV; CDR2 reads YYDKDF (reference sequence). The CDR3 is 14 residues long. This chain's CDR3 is CATSRWDSQETQYF.

CDR3 in amino acids: CATSRGEQGSFYEQYF. This chain uses TRBV15 with TRBJ2-7; TCRdb names TRBD1, which stays unverified in the absence of DNA. Germline CDR1 and CDR2: LNHNV and YYDKDF (reference sequence). CDR3 size: 16 residues.

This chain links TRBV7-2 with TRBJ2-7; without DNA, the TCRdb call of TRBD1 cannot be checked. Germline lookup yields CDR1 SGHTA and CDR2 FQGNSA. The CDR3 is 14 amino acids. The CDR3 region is CASSLSRDSYEQYF.

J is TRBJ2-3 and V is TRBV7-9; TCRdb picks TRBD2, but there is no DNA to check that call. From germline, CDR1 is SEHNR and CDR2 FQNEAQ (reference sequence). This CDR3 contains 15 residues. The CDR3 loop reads CASSFTTSGTDTQYF.

CDR3 residues: CASSSTGGITYGYTF. This chain uses TRBV5-1 with TRBJ1-2; TCRdb lists TRBD1, though no DNA is available to test this call. The CDR3 is 15 residues long. The germline gives CDR1 SGHRS, CDR2 YFSETQ.

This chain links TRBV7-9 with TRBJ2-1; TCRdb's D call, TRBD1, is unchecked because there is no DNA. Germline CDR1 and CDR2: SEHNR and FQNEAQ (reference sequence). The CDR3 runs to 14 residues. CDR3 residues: CASRGTGSGNEQFF.

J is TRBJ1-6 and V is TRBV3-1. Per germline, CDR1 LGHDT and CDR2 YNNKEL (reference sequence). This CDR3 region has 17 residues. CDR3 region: CASSQDWRSSYNSPLHF.

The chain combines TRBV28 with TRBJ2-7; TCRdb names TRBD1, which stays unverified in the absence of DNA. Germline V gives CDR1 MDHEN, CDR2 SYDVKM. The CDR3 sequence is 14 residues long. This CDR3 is CASSPRPGLHEQYF. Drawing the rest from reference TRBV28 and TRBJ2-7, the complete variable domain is DVKVTQSSRYLVKRTGEKVFLECVQDMDHENMFWYRQDPGLGLRLIYFSYDVKMKEKGDIPEGYSVSREKKERFSLILESASTNQTSMYLCASSPRPGLHEQYFGPGTRLTVT.

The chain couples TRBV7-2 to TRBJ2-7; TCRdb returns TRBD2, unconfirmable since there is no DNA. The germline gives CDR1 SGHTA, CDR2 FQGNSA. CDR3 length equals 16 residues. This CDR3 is CASSQGLAGGIYEQYF.

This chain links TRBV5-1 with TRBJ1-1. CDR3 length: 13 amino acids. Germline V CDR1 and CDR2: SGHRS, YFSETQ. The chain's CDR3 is CASSLGRNTEAFF.

This chain's CDR3 is CASSFSGLGNEQFF. The J gene is TRBJ2-1, the V gene TRBV7-3; TCRdb reports TRBD2, a call that lacks DNA to check it against. From germline, CDR1 is SGHTA and CDR2 FQGTGA. The CDR3 spans 14 residues.

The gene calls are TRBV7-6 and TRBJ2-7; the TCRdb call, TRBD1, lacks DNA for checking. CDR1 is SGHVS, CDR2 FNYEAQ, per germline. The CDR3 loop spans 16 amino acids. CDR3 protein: CASSLAGDRSSYEQYF.

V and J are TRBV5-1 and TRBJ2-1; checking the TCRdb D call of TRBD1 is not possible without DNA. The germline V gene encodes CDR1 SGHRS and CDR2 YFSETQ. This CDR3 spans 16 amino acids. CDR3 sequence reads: CASRSDRRFSYNEQFF.

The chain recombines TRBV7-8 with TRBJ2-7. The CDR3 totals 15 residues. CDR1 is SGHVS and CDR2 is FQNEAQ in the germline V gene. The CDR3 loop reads CASSLLSRGSYEQYF.

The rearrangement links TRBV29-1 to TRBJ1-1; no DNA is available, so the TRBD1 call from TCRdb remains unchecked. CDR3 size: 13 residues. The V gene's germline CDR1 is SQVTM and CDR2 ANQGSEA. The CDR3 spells CSPLNATNTEAFF.

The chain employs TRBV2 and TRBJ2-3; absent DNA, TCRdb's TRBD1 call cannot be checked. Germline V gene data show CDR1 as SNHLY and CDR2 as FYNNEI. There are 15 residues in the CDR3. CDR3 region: CASREGVGGADTQYF.

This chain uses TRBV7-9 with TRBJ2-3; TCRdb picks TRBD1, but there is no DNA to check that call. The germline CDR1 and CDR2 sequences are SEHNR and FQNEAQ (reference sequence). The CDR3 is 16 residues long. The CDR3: CASSLSRTEGTDTQYF.

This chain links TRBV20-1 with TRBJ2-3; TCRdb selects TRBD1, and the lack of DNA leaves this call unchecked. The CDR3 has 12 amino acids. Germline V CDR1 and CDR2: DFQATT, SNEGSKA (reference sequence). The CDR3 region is CSARDRDHTQYF.